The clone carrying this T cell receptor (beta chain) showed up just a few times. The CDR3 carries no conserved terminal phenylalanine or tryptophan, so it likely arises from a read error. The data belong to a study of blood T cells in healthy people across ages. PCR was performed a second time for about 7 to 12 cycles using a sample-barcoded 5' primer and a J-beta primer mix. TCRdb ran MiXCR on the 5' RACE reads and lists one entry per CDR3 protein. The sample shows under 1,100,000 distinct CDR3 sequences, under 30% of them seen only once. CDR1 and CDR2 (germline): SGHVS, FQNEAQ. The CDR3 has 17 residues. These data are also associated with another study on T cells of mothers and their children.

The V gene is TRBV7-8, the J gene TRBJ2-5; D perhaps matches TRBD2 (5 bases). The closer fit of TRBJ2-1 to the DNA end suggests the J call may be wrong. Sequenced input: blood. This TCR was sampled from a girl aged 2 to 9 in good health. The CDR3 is CASSLVLLVPRDNEQFL. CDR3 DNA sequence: TGTGCCAGCAGCTTAGTTCTTCTGGTGCCACGGGATAATGAGCAGTTCCTC.